A selection of T cell receptor beta chains follows, all from one sample in a study of OX40 agonist ivuxolimab in advanced cancers. The data were produced by immunoSEQ multiplex PCR, yet TCRdb's version contains in-frame clones alone and is incomplete. The sample has around 30,000 clones, around nine tenths seen once. The sample in question was CD4+ or CD8+ T cells sorted from blood, obtained in a trial of the OX40 agonist ivuxolimab. These receptors originate from an adult with an advanced solid tumor such as melanoma, head and neck, liver or kidney cancer. The CDR3 runs from the conserved cysteine through the conserved F or W. The D gene is left open where the match is weak. Clone size, where shown, is once, few, many, or a class for clones that have expanded.

clone_size: .; d_call: TRBD2; v_call: TRBV4-3; j_call: TRBJ2-7; cdr3_nt: TGCGCCAGCAGCCAAGATCTCCCCGGACTAGCGGGAGCGGGGTCCTACGAGCAGTACTTC; cdr3_aa: CASSQDLPGLAGAGSYEQYF
clone_size: few; d_call: TRBD1; v_call: TRBV4-3; j_call: TRBJ1-1; cdr3_nt: TGCGCCAGCAGCCAAGAACAGGGGGCTGAAGCTTTCTTT; cdr3_aa: CASSQEQGAEAFF
clone_size: once; d_call: TRBD2; v_call: TRBV29-1; j_call: TRBJ2-3; cdr3_nt: TGCAGCGTTGTTCTAGCGGGAGTGTCAGATACGCAGTATTTT; cdr3_aa: CSVVLAGVSDTQYF
clone_size: .; d_call: .; v_call: TRBV27; j_call: TRBJ2-1; cdr3_nt: TGTGCCAGCAGTTTCGTCTTGAGCTCCTACAATGAGCAGTTCTTC; cdr3_aa: CASSFVLSSYNEQFF
clone_size: .; d_call: .; v_call: TRBV9; j_call: TRBJ1-2; cdr3_nt: TGTGCCAGCAGCGTAGACAGGGTTGCCCACGGCTACACCTTC; cdr3_aa: CASSVDRVAHGYTF
clone_size: .; d_call: TRBD2; v_call: TRBV9; j_call: TRBJ2-2; cdr3_nt: TGTGCCAGCAGCGTAGCTTTTAGCGGGAGGCTCACCGGGGAGCTGTTTTTT; cdr3_aa: CASSVAFSGRLTGELFF
clone_size: .; d_call: .; v_call: TRBV13; j_call: TRBJ2-2; cdr3_nt: TGTGCCAGCAGCCCCTTAGCGGAGAACACCGGGGAGCTGTTTTTT; cdr3_aa: CASSPLAENTGELFF
clone_size: .; d_call: .; v_call: TRBV30; j_call: TRBJ2-7; cdr3_nt: TGTGCCTGGAGTGAGTTTGACAGCGGAACCTACGAGCAGTACTTC; cdr3_aa: CAWSEFDSGTYEQYF
clone_size: .; d_call: .; v_call: TRBV4-1; j_call: TRBJ1-1; cdr3_nt: TGCGCCAGCAGCCAAGACGCGGCAGGGCCCCCCACTGAAGCTTTCTTT; cdr3_aa: CASSQDAAGPPTEAFF
clone_size: .; d_call: TRBD2; v_call: TRBV7-6; j_call: TRBJ2-1; cdr3_nt: TGTGCCAGCAGGCCGGTAGCGGGAGGACACAATGAGCAGTTCTTC; cdr3_aa: CASRPVAGGHNEQFF
clone_size: few; d_call: .; v_call: TRBV5-6; j_call: TRBJ2-5; cdr3_nt: TGTCCCAGCAGCCTAAGTACCGGGCGCGAGACCCAGCACTTC; cdr3_aa: CPSSLSTGRETQHF
clone_size: .; d_call: .; v_call: TRBV15; j_call: TRBJ2-1; cdr3_nt: TGTGCCACCAGCGAAGTAGCCAATGAGCAGTTCTTC; cdr3_aa: CATSEVANEQFF
clone_size: .; d_call: .; v_call: TRBV28; j_call: TRBJ2-1; cdr3_nt: TGTGCCAGCAGCCGATCCGGGACTGATACTTTCTTC; cdr3_aa: CASSRSGTDTFF
clone_size: .; d_call: .; v_call: TRBV6-5; j_call: TRBJ2-3; cdr3_nt: TGTGCCAGCAGTTACGGCTCCCTCGGCGGCACAGATACGCAGTATTTT; cdr3_aa: CASSYGSLGGTDTQYF
clone_size: .; d_call: TRBD1; v_call: TRBV19; j_call: TRBJ1-5; cdr3_nt: TGTGCCAGTATTCCGAGTGTTGTGGGGACAGGGTACCGCAATCAGCCCCAGCATTTT; cdr3_aa: CASIPSVVGTGYRNQPQHF
clone_size: few; d_call: TRBD1; v_call: TRBV28; j_call: TRBJ2-1; cdr3_nt: TGTGCCAGCATCTCGGGACAGGGGTTGGACAATGAGCAGTTCTTC; cdr3_aa: CASISGQGLDNEQFF
clone_size: .; d_call: .; v_call: TRBV27; j_call: TRBJ2-7; cdr3_nt: TGTGCCAGCAGTTTATCGGGCCCCTCCTACGAGCAGTACTTC; cdr3_aa: CASSLSGPSYEQYF
clone_size: .; d_call: .; v_call: TRBV9; j_call: TRBJ2-1; cdr3_nt: TGTGCCAGCAGCGCCTCGGGGCTCGACAATGAGCAGTTCTTC; cdr3_aa: CASSASGLDNEQFF
clone_size: .; d_call: TRBD1; v_call: TRBV7-8; j_call: TRBJ2-7; cdr3_nt: TGTGCCAGCAGCTGGACAGGGACGGGCGAGCAGTACTTC; cdr3_aa: CASSWTGTGEQYF
clone_size: .; d_call: .; v_call: TRBV7-9; j_call: TRBJ1-1; cdr3_nt: TGTGCCAGCAGCGCAATCCCGGGACAGAACACTGAAGCTTTCTTT; cdr3_aa: CASSAIPGQNTEAFF
clone_size: .; d_call: TRBD2; v_call: TRBV4-3; j_call: TRBJ2-2; cdr3_nt: TGCGCCAGCAGCCCGGGACTAGCTGCGAACACCGGGGAGCTGTTTTTT; cdr3_aa: CASSPGLAANTGELFF
clone_size: .; d_call: TRBD1; v_call: TRBV6-1; j_call: TRBJ2-7; cdr3_nt: TGTGCCAGCAGGACCCGGACAGGGGCCTACGAGCAGTACTTC; cdr3_aa: CASRTRTGAYEQYF
clone_size: .; d_call: .; v_call: TRBV5-6; j_call: TRBJ2-2; cdr3_nt: TGTGCCAGCACCGTGGGAGACTTTTACACCGGGGAGCTGTTTTTT; cdr3_aa: CASTVGDFYTGELFF
clone_size: .; d_call: .; v_call: TRBV27; j_call: TRBJ1-1; cdr3_nt: TGTGCCAGCAGTTTATCGCGAGAGGGGTACACTGAAGCTTTCTTT; cdr3_aa: CASSLSREGYTEAFF
clone_size: .; d_call: .; v_call: TRBV28; j_call: TRBJ2-7; cdr3_nt: TGTGCCAGCAGTGGACTCCACTCCTACGAGCAGTACTTC; cdr3_aa: CASSGLHSYEQYF
clone_size: .; d_call: TRBD2; v_call: TRBV9; j_call: TRBJ2-7; cdr3_nt: TGTGCCAGCAGCGTAGGGGGCGGGAGTAGCGACGAGCAGTACTTC; cdr3_aa: CASSVGGGSSDEQYF
clone_size: .; d_call: TRBD1; v_call: TRBV27; j_call: TRBJ2-1; cdr3_nt: TGTGCCAGCAGCCGGACAGGGCCCTACAATGAGCAGTTCTTC; cdr3_aa: CASSRTGPYNEQFF
clone_size: .; d_call: .; v_call: TRBV28; j_call: TRBJ2-1; cdr3_nt: TGTGCCAGCAGTTCGCTAACAGGGACTTCTCGGGGTTACAATGAGCAGTTCTTC; cdr3_aa: CASSSLTGTSRGYNEQFF
clone_size: .; d_call: TRBD2; v_call: TRBV6-5; j_call: TRBJ2-1; cdr3_nt: TGTGCCAGCAGTCCCAGCAGTGGGGGGGGGAATGAGCAGTTCTTC; cdr3_aa: CASSPSSGGGNEQFF
clone_size: .; d_call: .; v_call: TRBV2; j_call: TRBJ1-1; cdr3_nt: TGTGCCAGCAGTGGCCCTGGGGCTTTCTTT; cdr3_aa: CASSGPGAFF
clone_size: .; d_call: .; v_call: TRBV27; j_call: TRBJ1-1; cdr3_nt: TGTGCCAGCAGCCCTCCCGTGGCGGTGCGTCGCCCCAGAACTGAAGCTTTCTTT; cdr3_aa: CASSPPVAVRRPRTEAFF
clone_size: .; d_call: .; v_call: TRBV27; j_call: TRBJ1-5; cdr3_nt: TGTGCCAGCAGTTCCCAAGGGCGCAATCAGCCCCAGCATTTT; cdr3_aa: CASSSQGRNQPQHF
clone_size: .; d_call: .; v_call: TRBV27; j_call: TRBJ2-2; cdr3_nt: TGTGCCAGCAGCTTGGACAGTCCCACCGGGGAGCTGTTTTTT; cdr3_aa: CASSLDSPTGELFF
clone_size: .; d_call: TRBD2; v_call: TRBV27; j_call: TRBJ2-7; cdr3_nt: TGTGCCAGCAGTTCCTTCGGGCTAGCGGGGGAGGAGCAGTACTTC; cdr3_aa: CASSSFGLAGEEQYF
clone_size: .; d_call: TRBD1; v_call: TRBV7-9; j_call: TRBJ2-1; cdr3_nt: TGTGCCAGCAGCTACGCCCGGGACAGGGTAAATGAGCAGTTCTTC; cdr3_aa: CASSYARDRVNEQFF
clone_size: .; d_call: .; v_call: TRBV27; j_call: TRBJ2-7; cdr3_nt: TGTGCCAGCAGTTTGGGGGTCGGGAGCTCCTACGAGCAGTACTTC; cdr3_aa: CASSLGVGSSYEQYF
clone_size: .; d_call: .; v_call: TRBV6-5; j_call: TRBJ1-1; cdr3_nt: TGTGCCAGCAGTTCTACAGGGTCGGGGAACACTGAAGCTTTCTTT; cdr3_aa: CASSSTGSGNTEAFF
clone_size: .; d_call: .; v_call: TRBV6-6; j_call: TRBJ1-1; cdr3_nt: TGTGCCAGCAGTTACCCTGGCAGGGAGAACACTGAAGCTTTCTTT; cdr3_aa: CASSYPGRENTEAFF
clone_size: .; d_call: .; v_call: TRBV27; j_call: TRBJ2-1; cdr3_nt: TGTGCCAGCAGTCCCAGGGTGTCCAATGAGCAGTTCTTC; cdr3_aa: CASSPRVSNEQFF
clone_size: .; d_call: .; v_call: TRBV19; j_call: TRBJ2-1; cdr3_nt: TGTGCCAGTGAAGGGCTAGGGGGGGATGAGCAGTTCTTC; cdr3_aa: CASEGLGGDEQFF
clone_size: .; d_call: .; v_call: TRBV9; j_call: TRBJ2-5; cdr3_nt: TGTGCCAGCAGCGACCGGGACGGGGACGCTCAGACCCAGTACTTC; cdr3_aa: CASSDRDGDAQTQYF
clone_size: .; d_call: .; v_call: TRBV5-1; j_call: TRBJ1-6; cdr3_nt: TGCGCCAGCAGCTTTGGCGGCAGCTCCTATAATTCACCCCTCCACTTT; cdr3_aa: CASSFGGSSYNSPLHF
clone_size: .; d_call: .; v_call: TRBV7-8; j_call: TRBJ2-1; cdr3_nt: TGTGCCAGCAGCCCACAGTTTCGGGTTGGTCATGAGCAGTTCTTC; cdr3_aa: CASSPQFRVGHEQFF
clone_size: .; d_call: .; v_call: TRBV5-4; j_call: TRBJ2-7; cdr3_nt: TGTGCCAGCAGCTTGTACGGCGTCGAGCAGTACTTC; cdr3_aa: CASSLYGVEQYF
clone_size: .; d_call: .; v_call: TRBV6-4; j_call: TRBJ1-1; cdr3_nt: TGTGCCAGCAGTGACGGTTACCGGGGGGCGGAGGCTTTCTTT; cdr3_aa: CASSDGYRGAEAFF
clone_size: .; d_call: TRBD2; v_call: TRBV28; j_call: TRBJ2-1; cdr3_nt: TGTGCCAGCCATTCGGGAGGGCTTTCACCTTACAATGAGCAGTTCTTC; cdr3_aa: CASHSGGLSPYNEQFF
clone_size: .; d_call: .; v_call: TRBV4-3; j_call: TRBJ1-2; cdr3_nt: TGCGCCAGCAGCCTCCGCTCGCAGGCCAACTATGGCTACACCTTC; cdr3_aa: CASSLRSQANYGYTF
clone_size: .; d_call: .; v_call: TRBV2; j_call: TRBJ2-5; cdr3_nt: TGTGCCAGCAGTGAAGGACAGATCGCTAAAGAGACCCAGTACTTC; cdr3_aa: CASSEGQIAKETQYF
clone_size: .; d_call: TRBD2; v_call: TRBV7-6; j_call: TRBJ2-2; cdr3_nt: TGTGCCAGCAGCTTATCTAGCGGGAGGGCCGGGGAGCTGTTTTTT; cdr3_aa: CASSLSSGRAGELFF
clone_size: once; d_call: .; v_call: TRBV2; j_call: TRBJ1-1; cdr3_nt: TGTGCCAGCAGGGGGCTCCCGGATGAAGCTTTCTTT; cdr3_aa: CASRGLPDEAFF
clone_size: few; d_call: TRBD1; v_call: TRBV11-3; j_call: TRBJ2-2; cdr3_nt: TGTGCCAGCAGCTCCGGACAGGGTACCGGGGAGCTGTTTTTT; cdr3_aa: CASSSGQGTGELFF
clone_size: .; d_call: .; v_call: TRBV6-4; j_call: TRBJ1-2; cdr3_nt: TGTGCCAGCAGTGCGGACAGCTATGGCTACACCTTC; cdr3_aa: CASSADSYGYTF
clone_size: .; d_call: .; v_call: TRBV5-5; j_call: TRBJ1-2; cdr3_nt: TGTGCCAGCAGCTTGGCCAATAGGGGCTATGGCTACACCTTC; cdr3_aa: CASSLANRGYGYTF
clone_size: .; d_call: .; v_call: TRBV5-1; j_call: TRBJ2-7; cdr3_nt: TGCGCCAGCAGCTTAGGCCTTGGGGACGAGCAGTACTTC; cdr3_aa: CASSLGLGDEQYF